Listed below are T cell receptor beta chains from one sample, sequenced in a study of cytomegalovirus exposure and HLA in healthy donors. Libraries were prepared by immunoSEQ multiplex PCR; TCRdb keeps only in-frame clonotypes and omits some of them. The repertoire consists of 160,000 or so clones, with about 87% occurring once and the leading ten covering roughly 1.4%. The sequencing sample was made of PBMCs. Receptor source: a woman in her 30s in good health and CMV-seronegative. Each CDR3 is given with its conserved first and last residue. The order of the fields is V gene, clone size, J gene, D gene, CDR3 DNA, CDR3 protein. The D gene is left open where the match is weak. Where a row states a size, it is once, few, many or the class of an expanded clone; other rows omit it.

v_gene: TRBV28; abundance: -; j_gene: TRBJ2-3; d_gene: -; CDR3nt: TGTGCCAGCACCCTAAGACGGGGGAGGGGGGCGCAAGATACGCAGTATTTT; CDR3aa: CASTLRRGRGAQDTQYF
v_gene: TRBV27; abundance: -; j_gene: TRBJ2-2; d_gene: -; CDR3nt: TGTGCCAGCAGTTTAAACAGGTTGGCCGGGGAGCTGTTTTTT; CDR3aa: CASSLNRLAGELFF
v_gene: TRBV4-1; abundance: -; j_gene: TRBJ1-5; d_gene: TRBD1; CDR3nt: TGCGCCAGCAGCCAAGTTGTAGGGGGCGGGCAGCCCCAGCATTTT; CDR3aa: CASSQVVGGGQPQHF
v_gene: TRBV27; abundance: -; j_gene: TRBJ2-5; d_gene: -; CDR3nt: TGTGCCAGCAGTTCGACGACAGGCGGAGAGACCCAGTACTTC; CDR3aa: CASSSTTGGETQYF
v_gene: TRBV14; abundance: -; j_gene: TRBJ2-6; d_gene: TRBD1; CDR3nt: TGTGCCAGCAGCCAAGCTCCACAGGGGAAAACCTCTGGGGCCAACGTCCTGACTTTC; CDR3aa: CASSQAPQGKTSGANVLTF
v_gene: TRBV29-1; abundance: -; j_gene: TRBJ1-2; d_gene: -; CDR3nt: TGCAGCGTGGACCGCCGGGACACCCTATATGGCTACACCTTC; CDR3aa: CSVDRRDTLYGYTF
v_gene: TRBV4-2; abundance: -; j_gene: TRBJ2-7; d_gene: TRBD2; CDR3nt: TGTGCCAGCAGCCAAGAGGGCGGGAGCTCCTACGAGCAGTACTTC; CDR3aa: CASSQEGGSSYEQYF
v_gene: TRBV13; abundance: -; j_gene: TRBJ2-7; d_gene: TRBD2; CDR3nt: TGTGCCAGCAGCCCGGGGGGGGCAGGGTCAGGCGAGCAGTACTTC; CDR3aa: CASSPGGAGSGEQYF
v_gene: TRBV6-6; abundance: -; j_gene: TRBJ2-1; d_gene: TRBD1; CDR3nt: TGTGCCAGCAGTGGGGACAGCGATTACAATGAGCAGTTCTTC; CDR3aa: CASSGDSDYNEQFF
v_gene: TRBV30; abundance: -; j_gene: TRBJ2-7; d_gene: TRBD2; CDR3nt: TGTGCCCCGGCGGGACGCTCGCGGCAGCGGGGGTGGTACGAGCAGTACTTC; CDR3aa: CAPAGRSRQRGWYEQYF
v_gene: TRBV5-5; abundance: -; j_gene: TRBJ2-4; d_gene: -; CDR3nt: TGTGCCAGCAGCTTGGCGGTCAGGGGAAACATTCAGTACTTC; CDR3aa: CASSLAVRGNIQYF
v_gene: TRBV11-2; abundance: -; j_gene: TRBJ2-7; d_gene: TRBD1; CDR3nt: TGTGCCATCCGGGACAGTCCCTACGAGCAGTACTTC; CDR3aa: CAIRDSPYEQYF
v_gene: TRBV4-2; abundance: few; j_gene: TRBJ2-2; d_gene: -; CDR3nt: TGTGCCAGCAGCCAAGAGGCCAGCGACACCGGGGAGCTGTTTTTT; CDR3aa: CASSQEASDTGELFF
v_gene: TRBV7-2; abundance: -; j_gene: TRBJ2-7; d_gene: TRBD2; CDR3nt: TGTGCCAGCAGCTTCAGCGGGGGGGCCTACGAGCAGTACTTC; CDR3aa: CASSFSGGAYEQYF
v_gene: TRBV29-1; abundance: -; j_gene: TRBJ2-1; d_gene: TRBD2; CDR3nt: TGCAGCGTTAAACCCAAGGGGCGGGGGACCTACAATGAGCAGTTCTTC; CDR3aa: CSVKPKGRGTYNEQFF
v_gene: TRBV7-6; abundance: -; j_gene: TRBJ1-1; d_gene: -; CDR3nt: TGTGCCAGCAGCCAAACGGTGGGAGCCAGTGAAGCTTTCTTT; CDR3aa: CASSQTVGASEAFF
v_gene: TRBV19; abundance: few; j_gene: TRBJ2-7; d_gene: -; CDR3nt: TGTGCCAGTAGTATTGTCGGGGGTACCTACGAGCAGTACTTC; CDR3aa: CASSIVGGTYEQYF
v_gene: TRBV10-3; abundance: few; j_gene: TRBJ2-2; d_gene: TRBD1; CDR3nt: TGTGCCATCAGTGAGTTACCGGGACAGCACACCGGGGAGCTGTTTTTT; CDR3aa: CAISELPGQHTGELFF
v_gene: TRBV5-4; abundance: -; j_gene: TRBJ1-2; d_gene: -; CDR3nt: TGTGCCAGCAGCTTGGTGACGCTAGACTATGGCTACACCTTC; CDR3aa: CASSLVTLDYGYTF
v_gene: TRBV2; abundance: -; j_gene: TRBJ2-3; d_gene: -; CDR3nt: TGTGCCAGCAGGGGGGCGGGCCGTCGCACAGATACGCAGTATTTT; CDR3aa: CASRGAGRRTDTQYF
v_gene: TRBV5-4; abundance: -; j_gene: TRBJ2-5; d_gene: TRBD2; CDR3nt: TGTGCCAGCAGCCCGGGGGGTGCGGGGGGGGCCAAGTTGACCCAGTACTTC; CDR3aa: CASSPGGAGGAKLTQYF
v_gene: TRBV2; abundance: few; j_gene: TRBJ1-1; d_gene: -; CDR3nt: TGTGCCAGCTTATCCGGACAGCCTGAAGCTTTCTTT; CDR3aa: CASLSGQPEAFF
v_gene: TRBV5-1; abundance: -; j_gene: TRBJ2-2; d_gene: TRBD1; CDR3nt: TGCGCCAGCAGCCCAAGGACAGGGGTTAACACCGGGGAGCTGTTTTTT; CDR3aa: CASSPRTGVNTGELFF
v_gene: TRBV6-5; abundance: -; j_gene: TRBJ1-2; d_gene: TRBD1; CDR3nt: TGTGCCAGCAGTTCGCCGGGACAGCCTAACTATGGCTACACCTTC; CDR3aa: CASSSPGQPNYGYTF
v_gene: TRBV19; abundance: -; j_gene: TRBJ2-1; d_gene: TRBD2; CDR3nt: TGTGCCAGTAGTATAGGTCCTAGCGGGTACTACAATGAGCAGTTCTTC; CDR3aa: CASSIGPSGYYNEQFF
v_gene: TRBV25-1; abundance: -; j_gene: TRBJ2-1; d_gene: TRBD1; CDR3nt: TGTGCCAGCTCCGGACAGGGGAATCAAGAGCAGTTCTTC; CDR3aa: CASSGQGNQEQFF
v_gene: TRBV4-1; abundance: -; j_gene: TRBJ2-7; d_gene: -; CDR3nt: TGCGCCAGCAGCCAAGGGACCACGCAGGGCTCCTACGAGCAGTACTTC; CDR3aa: CASSQGTTQGSYEQYF
v_gene: TRBV10-1; abundance: -; j_gene: TRBJ1-4; d_gene: -; CDR3nt: TGCGCCAGCAGTGAAACAGGAGAAAATGAAAAACTGTTTTTT; CDR3aa: CASSETGENEKLFF
v_gene: TRBV4-3; abundance: -; j_gene: TRBJ1-1; d_gene: -; CDR3nt: TGCGCCAGCAGCCAAGATTTGGGGCAGGGCGACACTGAAGCTTTCTTT; CDR3aa: CASSQDLGQGDTEAFF